Sequencing of this T cell receptor (beta chain) was carried out in a study of blood T cell repertoires in COVID-19. Study summary: The United States, Italy and Spain were the sources of the acute and convalescent COVID-19 samples. PBMCs, B-cell-depleted T cells, or T cells were the source of the cDNA or gDNA that made up the material.

CDR1 and CDR2 (germline): MDHEN, SYDVKM. The CDR3 spans 15 residues. V was cut by 6 bases and J by 4 bases, with 16 bases left in between. In the original analysis: Amplification of reference gene primers provided the estimated nucleated cell counts. Libraries were prepared by immunoSEQ multiplex PCR; TCRdb keeps only in-frame clonotypes and omits some of them. D and trimming come from the DNA, and the V and J calls and clone size come from that table. In the table there are about 94,000 clones, more than 75% of which are singletons. Input material: peripheral blood. This receptor was taken from a human donor with acute or convalescent COVID-19. The donor label of this sample is uncertain. The rearrangement links TRBV28 to TRBJ1-3; tentatively, D is TRBD1 (5 bases). The CDR3 sequence: CASRTTRGRGNTIYF. CDR3 DNA sequence: TGTGCCAGCAGGACGACAAGGGGCAGGGGAAACACCATATATTTT.